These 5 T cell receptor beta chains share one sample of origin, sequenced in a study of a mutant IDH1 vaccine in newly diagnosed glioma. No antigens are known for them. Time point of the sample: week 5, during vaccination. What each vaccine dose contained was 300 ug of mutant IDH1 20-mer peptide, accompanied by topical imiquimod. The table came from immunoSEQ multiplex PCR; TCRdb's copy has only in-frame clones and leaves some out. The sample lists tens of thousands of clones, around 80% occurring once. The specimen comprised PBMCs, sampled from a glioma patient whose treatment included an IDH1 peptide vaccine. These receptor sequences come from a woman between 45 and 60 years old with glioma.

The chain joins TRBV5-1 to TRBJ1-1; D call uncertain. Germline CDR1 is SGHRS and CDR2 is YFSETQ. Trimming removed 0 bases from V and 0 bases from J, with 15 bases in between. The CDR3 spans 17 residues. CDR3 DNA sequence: TGCGCCAGCAGCTTGGTAGTGCACCAAAAGATGAACACTGAAGCTTTCTTT. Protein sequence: CASSLVVHQKMNTEAFF.

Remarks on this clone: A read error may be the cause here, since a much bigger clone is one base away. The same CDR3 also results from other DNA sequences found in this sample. CDR3 sequence (DNA): TGTGCCAGCAGCGTAGATGGGGGCAATCAGCCCCAGCATTTT. It yields the protein CASSVDGGNQPQHF. The chain links TRBV9 to TRBJ1-5, with no clear D. This CDR3 has 14 residues. Trimming removed 0 bases at V and 2 bases at J, with 6 bases between. Germline loops: CDR1 SGDLS, CDR2 YYNGEE.

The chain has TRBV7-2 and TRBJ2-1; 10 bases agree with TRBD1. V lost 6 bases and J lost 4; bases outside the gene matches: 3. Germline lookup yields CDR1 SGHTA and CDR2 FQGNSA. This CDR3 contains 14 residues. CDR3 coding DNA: TGTGCCAGCAGGGGACAGGGGATATACAATGAGCAGTTCTTC. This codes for CASRGQGIYNEQFF. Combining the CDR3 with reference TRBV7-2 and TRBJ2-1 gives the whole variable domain GAGVSQSPSNKVTEKGKDVELRCDPISGHTALYWYRQSLGQGLEFLIYFQGNSAPDKSGLPSDRFSAERTGGSVSTLTIQRTQQEDSAVYLCASRGQGIYNEQFFGPGTRLTVL.

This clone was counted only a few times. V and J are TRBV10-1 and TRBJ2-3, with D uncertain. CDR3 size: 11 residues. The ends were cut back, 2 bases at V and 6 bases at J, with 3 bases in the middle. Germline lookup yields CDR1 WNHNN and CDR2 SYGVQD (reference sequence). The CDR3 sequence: CASSETDTQYF. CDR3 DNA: TGCGCCAGCAGTGAGACGGATACGCAGTATTTT.

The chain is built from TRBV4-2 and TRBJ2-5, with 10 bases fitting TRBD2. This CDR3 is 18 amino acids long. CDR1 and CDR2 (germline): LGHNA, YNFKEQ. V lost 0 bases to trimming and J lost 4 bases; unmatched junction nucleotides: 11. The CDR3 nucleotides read TGTGCCAGCAGCCAAGAGCCGGAGCGGGGGGGCCGAATAGAGACCCAGTACTTC. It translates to CASSQEPERGGRIETQYF.